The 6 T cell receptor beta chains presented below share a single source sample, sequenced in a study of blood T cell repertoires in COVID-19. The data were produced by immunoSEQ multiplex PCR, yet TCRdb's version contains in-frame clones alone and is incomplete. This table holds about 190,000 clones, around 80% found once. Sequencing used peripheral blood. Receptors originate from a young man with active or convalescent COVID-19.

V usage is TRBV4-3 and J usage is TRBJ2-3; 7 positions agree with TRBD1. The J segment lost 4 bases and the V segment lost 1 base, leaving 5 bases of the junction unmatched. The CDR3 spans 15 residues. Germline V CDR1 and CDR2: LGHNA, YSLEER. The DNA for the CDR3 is TGCGCCAGCAGCCAAGGGAACAGGGGCTCAGATACGCAGTATTTT. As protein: CASSQGNRGSDTQYF.

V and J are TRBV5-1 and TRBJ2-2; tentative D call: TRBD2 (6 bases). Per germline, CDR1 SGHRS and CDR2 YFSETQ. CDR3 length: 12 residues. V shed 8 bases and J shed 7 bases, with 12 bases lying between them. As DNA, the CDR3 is TGCGCCAGTCTGGGACTTGGCGGGGAGCTGTTTTTT. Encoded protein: CASLGLGGELFF. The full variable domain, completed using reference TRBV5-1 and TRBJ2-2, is KAGVTQTPRYLIKTRGQQVTLSCSPISGHRSVSWYQQTPGQGLQFLFEYFSETQRNKGNFPGRFSGRQFSNSRSEMNVSTLELGDSALYLCASLGLGGELFFGEGSRLTVL.

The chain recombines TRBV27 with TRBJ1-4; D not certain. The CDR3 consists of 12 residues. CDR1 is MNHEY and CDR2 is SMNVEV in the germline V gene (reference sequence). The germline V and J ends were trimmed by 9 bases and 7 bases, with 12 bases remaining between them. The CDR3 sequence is CASGLRSEKLFF. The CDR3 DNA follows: TGTGCCAGTGGACTCCGGAGTGAAAAACTGTTTTTT.

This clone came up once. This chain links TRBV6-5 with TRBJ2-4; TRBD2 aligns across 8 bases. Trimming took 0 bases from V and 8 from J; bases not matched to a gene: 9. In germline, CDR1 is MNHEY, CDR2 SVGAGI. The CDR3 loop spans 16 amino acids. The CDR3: CASSYSPAGGGDIQYF. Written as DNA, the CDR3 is TGTGCCAGCAGTTACTCGCCCGCGGGGGGCGGAGACATTCAGTACTTC.

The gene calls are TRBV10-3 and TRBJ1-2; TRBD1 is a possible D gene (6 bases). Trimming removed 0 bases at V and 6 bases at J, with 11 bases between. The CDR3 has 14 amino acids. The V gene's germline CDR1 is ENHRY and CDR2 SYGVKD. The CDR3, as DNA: TGTGCCATCAGTGAGTCCACAGGGCCGCATGGCTACACCTTC. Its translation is CAISESTGPHGYTF.

This chain's CDR3 is CASSQGAPYNSPLHF. The CDR3 DNA reads TGTGCCAGCTCCCAGGGGGCACCTTATAATTCACCCCTCCACTTT. V and J are TRBV2 and TRBJ1-6; TRBD1 matches 8 bases. This CDR3 is built from 15 residues. Germline CDR1 SNHLY, CDR2 FYNNEI. V lost 8 bases to trimming and J lost 4 bases; unmatched junction nucleotides: 7.